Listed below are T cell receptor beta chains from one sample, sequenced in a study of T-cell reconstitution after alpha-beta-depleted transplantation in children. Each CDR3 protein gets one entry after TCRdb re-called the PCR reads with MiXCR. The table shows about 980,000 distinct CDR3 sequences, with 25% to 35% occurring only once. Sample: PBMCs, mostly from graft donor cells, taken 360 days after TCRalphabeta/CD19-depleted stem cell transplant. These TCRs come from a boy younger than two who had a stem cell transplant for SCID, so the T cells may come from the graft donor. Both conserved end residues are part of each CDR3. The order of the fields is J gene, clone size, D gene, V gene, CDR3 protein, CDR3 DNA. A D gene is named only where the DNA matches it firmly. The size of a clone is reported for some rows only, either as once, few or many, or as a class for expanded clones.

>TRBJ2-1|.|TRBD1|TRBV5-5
CASSPKDRGRDEQFF
TGTGCCAGCAGCCCCAAGGACAGGGGGCGAGATGAGCAGTTCTTC
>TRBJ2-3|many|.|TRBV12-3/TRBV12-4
CASSTTERYTDTQYF
TGTGCCAGCAGCACTACCGAAAGGTACACAGATACGCAGTATTTT
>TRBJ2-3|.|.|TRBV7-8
CASSTPSLSTDTQYF
TGTGCCAGCAGCACCCCGTCCTTAAGCACAGATACGCAGTATTTT
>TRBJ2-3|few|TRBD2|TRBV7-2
CASSLGFGGAVDTQYF
TGTGCCAGCAGCTTAGGTTTCGGGGGGGCCGTAGATACGCAGTATTTT
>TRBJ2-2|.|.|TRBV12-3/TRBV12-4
CASSLLFGSGELFF
TGTGCCAGCAGTCTCCTTTTTGGCTCCGGGGAGCTGTTTTTT
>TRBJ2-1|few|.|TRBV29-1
CSVRKGASYNEQFF
TGCAGCGTCAGAAAAGGAGCTTCCTACAATGAGCAGTTCTTC
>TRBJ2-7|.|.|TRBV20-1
CSAARAEQYF
TGCAGTGCAGCAAGAGCGGAGCAGTACTTC
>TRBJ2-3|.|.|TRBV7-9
CASRSGPAADTQYF
TGTGCCAGCAGATCGGGCCCAGCGGCAGATACGCAGTATTTT
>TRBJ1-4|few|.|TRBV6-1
CASSQRGANEKLFF
TGTGCCAGCAGTCAACGGGGCGCGAATGAAAAACTGTTTTTT
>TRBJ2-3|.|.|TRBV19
CASSKSRRGKDTQYF
TGTGCCAGTAGTAAGTCGCGAAGGGGGAAAGATACGCAGTATTTT
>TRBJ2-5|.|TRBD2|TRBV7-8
CASSHGTSVQETQYF
TGTGCCAGCAGCCACGGGACTAGCGTTCAAGAGACCCAGTACTTC
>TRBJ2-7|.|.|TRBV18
CASSPHPQGAYEQYF
TGTGCCAGCTCACCACACCCACAGGGTGCCTACGAGCAGTACTTC
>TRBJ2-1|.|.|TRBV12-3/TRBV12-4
CASSQGRGEQFF
TGTGCCAGCAGTCAGGGGAGGGGTGAGCAGTTCTTC
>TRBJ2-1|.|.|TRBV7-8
CASSPQIGGYNEQFF
TGTGCCAGCAGCCCCCAGATAGGGGGGTACAATGAGCAGTTCTTC
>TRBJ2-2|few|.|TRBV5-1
CASSLEGLITGELFF
TGCGCCAGCAGCCTGGAAGGACTGATCACCGGGGAGCTGTTTTTT
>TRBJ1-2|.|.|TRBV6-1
CASTYRDRVNYGYTF
TGTGCCAGCACCTATAGGGACCGAGTTAACTATGGCTACACCTTC
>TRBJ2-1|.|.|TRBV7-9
CASSARQGVPYNEQFF
TGTGCCAGCAGCGCTCGCCAAGGGGTCCCCTACAATGAGCAGTTCTTC